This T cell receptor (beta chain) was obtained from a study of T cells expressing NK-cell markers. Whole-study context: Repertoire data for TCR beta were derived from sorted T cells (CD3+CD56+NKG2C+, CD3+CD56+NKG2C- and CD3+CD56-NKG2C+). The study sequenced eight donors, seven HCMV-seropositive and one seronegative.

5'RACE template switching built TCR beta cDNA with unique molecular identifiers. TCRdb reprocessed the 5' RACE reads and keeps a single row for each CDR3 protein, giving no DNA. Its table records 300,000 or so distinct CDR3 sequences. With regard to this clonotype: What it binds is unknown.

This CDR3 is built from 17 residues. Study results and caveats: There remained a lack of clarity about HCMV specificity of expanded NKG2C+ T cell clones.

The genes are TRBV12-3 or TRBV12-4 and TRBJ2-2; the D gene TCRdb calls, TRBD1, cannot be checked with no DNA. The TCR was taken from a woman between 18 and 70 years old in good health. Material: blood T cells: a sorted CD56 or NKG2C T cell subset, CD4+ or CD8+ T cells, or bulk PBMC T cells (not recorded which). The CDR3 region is CASSGDSGVRNTGELFF.